Presented here are 27 T cell receptor beta chains from one specimen sequenced in a study of blood T cell repertoires in COVID-19. The table came from immunoSEQ multiplex PCR; TCRdb's copy has only in-frame clones and leaves some out. The repertoire holds around 250,000 clones, with around 87% as singletons. The sample was peripheral blood. All receptors derive from a woman aged 60 to 75 with COVID-19, enrolled during active disease.

The chain is built from TRBV6-2 or TRBV6-3 and TRBJ1-6, with D perhaps matching TRBD1 (6 bases). The V and J ends lost 6 bases and 1 base respectively, with 16 bases between them. CDR3 length equals 17 residues. Germline V gives CDR1 MNHEY, CDR2 SVGEGT. The CDR3 DNA sequence: TGTGCCAGCAGCCCTTTAGTCGACAGGTCCTATAATTCACCCCTCCACTTT. Protein sequence: CASSPLVDRSYNSPLHF.

The DNA of the CDR3 is TGTGCTAGTGGTTTGGTACGTCAGGGGGGCACTCTCGACATCCAGAACACTGAAGCTTTCTTT. Its translation: CASGLVRQGGTLDIQNTEAFF. The V and J genes are TRBV12-5 and TRBJ1-1, with 7 bases identical to TRBD1. Germline CDR1 reads LGHNT; CDR2 reads FRNRAP. The CDR3 contains 21 residues. Unmatched junction bases numbered 20, after V lost 0 bases and J lost 1 base.

The chain links TRBV2 to TRBJ1-1, with D uncertain. V lost 7 bases to trimming and J lost 0 bases, with 12 bases between them. Germline V gene lookup returns CDR1 SNHLY and CDR2 FYNNEI. This CDR3 spans 14 amino acids. The CDR3 loop is CASTGEALNTEAFF. The CDR3 coding sequence is TGTGCCAGCACCGGCGAGGCCTTGAACACTGAAGCTTTCTTT.

The chain employs TRBV5-4 and TRBJ2-7; a possible D gene is TRBD1 (7 bases). Between the trimmed V and J ends, which lost 4 bases and 6 bases, there was a span of 8 bases. The CDR3 is 11 amino acids. Germline loops: CDR1 SGHNT, CDR2 YYREEE (reference sequence). The CDR3 DNA follows: TGTGCCAGCAGCCAGGGGGGCGAGCAGTACTTC. Protein: CASSQGGEQYF.

This clone was seen once. V usage is TRBV25-1 and J usage is TRBJ1-3; D remains unclear. V lost 2 bases to trimming and J lost 1 base, with 9 bases between them. The V gene's germline CDR1 is MGHDK and CDR2 SYGVNS. CDR3 size: 15 residues. The CDR3 DNA reads TGTGCCAGCAGTGAACCGGGAGGGTCTGGAAACACCATATATTTT. This translates into CASSEPGGSGNTIYF.

This chain links TRBV7-8 with TRBJ2-3, with D perhaps TRBD2 (7 bases). V lost 0 bases and J lost 4, with 11 bases in between. Per the germline V gene, CDR1 is SGHVS and CDR2 is FQNEAQ. This CDR3 comprises 15 residues. CDR3 residues: CASSLAGGPSDTQYF. The CDR3 coding sequence is TGTGCCAGCAGCTTAGCGGGGGGGCCGTCAGATACGCAGTATTTT.

V usage is TRBV6-6 and J usage is TRBJ1-1; D perhaps matches TRBD1 (6 bases). CDR3 length equals 12 residues. Looked up from germline, CDR1 is MNHNY and CDR2 is SVGAGI (reference sequence). Trimming removed 7 bases at V and 4 bases at J, with 10 bases between. In nucleotides, the CDR3 is TGTGCCAGCACCCAACAGGGCACTGAAGCTTTCTTT. As protein: CASTQQGTEAFF.

The chain uses TRBV10-3 and TRBJ2-1, with TRBD1 as a possible D gene (6 bases). Germline V lookup: CDR1 ENHRY, CDR2 SYGVKD. The CDR3 runs to 14 residues. With 6 bases removed from V and 6 bases from J, the gap between germline ends came to 15 bases. CDR3 bases: TGTGCCATCAGCCCGGGGCAGGGGATCAATGAGCAGTTCTTC. This translates into CAISPGQGINEQFF.

The chain uses TRBV6-1 and TRBJ1-4; tentative D call: TRBD1 (6 bases). Germline assignment: CDR1 MNHNS and CDR2 SASEGT. CDR3 size: 15 residues. V was shortened by 2 bases and J by 8 bases, with 15 bases between the two germline ends. CDR3 amino acids: CASSELGTGNEKLFF. The DNA of the CDR3 is TGTGCCAGCAGTGAACTGGGTACAGGGAACGAAAAACTGTTTTTT.

This rearrangement joins TRBV19 to TRBJ2-2; TRBD1 aligns across 7 bases. V was pared by 1 base and J by 4 bases, with 3 bases of the junction left unmatched. Germline V gives CDR1 LNHDA, CDR2 SQIVND (reference sequence). The CDR3 loop spans 15 amino acids. The DNA of the CDR3 is TGTGCCAGTAGTATAGCCAGGGGGTCCACCGGGGAGCTGTTTTTT. Encoded protein: CASSIARGSTGELFF.

The genes are TRBV18 and TRBJ1-2, with a tentative D call TRBD1 (5 bases). V was cut by 0 bases and J by 4 bases, with 9 bases left in between. The germline V gene encodes CDR1 KGHSH and CDR2 LQKENI. The CDR3 runs to 14 residues. The CDR3 loop is CASSPPGGGYGYTF. The DNA for the CDR3 is TGTGCCAGCTCACCACCGGGGGGTGGCTATGGCTACACCTTC.

The chain has TRBV4-3 and TRBJ1-3, with 8 positions matching TRBD1. J gave up 1 base and V 0 bases, and 2 bases lay outside the gene matches. The CDR3 loop spans 16 amino acids. The V gene's germline CDR1 is LGHNA and CDR2 YSLEER. CDR3 amino acids: CASSQDRGLSGNTIYF. The CDR3 DNA reads TGCGCCAGCAGCCAAGACAGGGGGCTTTCTGGAAACACCATATATTTT.

This chain connects TRBV30 to TRBJ1-1; maybe TRBD1 (5 bases). The CDR3 loop spans 13 amino acids. Germline CDR1 reads GTSNPN; CDR2 reads SVGIG (reference sequence). With 3 bases removed from V and 5 bases from J, the gap between germline ends came to 13 bases. Here the CDR3 DNA reads TGTGCCTGGAGGGGTCGGGGGAGGACTGAAGCTTTCTTT. Translated: CAWRGRGRTEAFF.

The V gene is TRBV5-1, the J gene TRBJ2-3, with D perhaps TRBD1 (7 bases). Germline assignment: CDR1 SGHRS and CDR2 YFSETQ. V was pared by 4 bases and J by 3 bases, with 24 bases between. This CDR3 region has 18 residues. CDR3 bases: TGCGCCAGCAGCCTGGGGGGTGCCACAGGGGCATTGACAGATACGCAGTATTTT. This translates into CASSLGGATGALTDTQYF. Drawing the rest from reference TRBV5-1 and TRBJ2-3, the complete variable domain is KAGVTQTPRYLIKTRGQQVTLSCSPISGHRSVSWYQQTPGQGLQFLFEYFSETQRNKGNFPGRFSGRQFSNSRSEMNVSTLELGDSALYLCASSLGGATGALTDTQYFGPGTRLTVL.

V is TRBV5-5 and J is TRBJ1-1; maybe TRBD1 (6 bases). The germline V gene encodes CDR1 SGHKS and CDR2 YYEKEE (reference sequence). V was pared by 4 bases and J by 1 base, with 11 bases between. This CDR3 region has 14 residues. The CDR3: CASSGGQTNTEAFF. The CDR3 DNA sequence: TGTGCCAGCAGCGGAGGACAGACGAACACTGAAGCTTTCTTT.

The chain is built from TRBV5-4 and TRBJ1-2, with D maybe TRBD1 (6 bases). The V end was cut by 4 bases, the J end by 4 bases, with 17 bases between. This CDR3 has 15 residues. Germline CDR1 is SGHNT and CDR2 is YYREEE (reference sequence). The CDR3 DNA reads TGTGCCAGCAGCCCGGGGCAGGGGATGATCTATGGCTACACCTTC. This sequence encodes CASSPGQGMIYGYTF.

The V and J genes are TRBV11-3 and TRBJ1-1; D gene unclear. The CDR3 spans 13 residues. The V end was cut by 3 bases, the J end by 0 bases, with 5 bases between. The V gene's germline CDR1 is SGHNT and CDR2 YENEEA. The CDR3 reads CASSFQVNTEAFF. CDR3 DNA: TGTGCCAGCAGCTTTCAGGTGAACACTGAAGCTTTCTTT.

The rearrangement joins TRBV10-3 to TRBJ1-1; D remains unclear. From germline, CDR1 is ENHRY and CDR2 SYGVKD. Trimming pared 3 bases from V and 1 base from J, leaving 6 bases between. The CDR3 is 13 residues long. Written as DNA, the CDR3 is TGTGCCATCAGTGATATCAGGAACACTGAAGCTTTCTTT. It yields the protein CAISDIRNTEAFF.

CDR3 sequence reads: CSVEPSGAPNYEQYF. The DNA of the CDR3 is TGCAGCGTTGAACCTAGCGGGGCCCCAAACTACGAGCAGTACTTC. The chain is built from TRBV29-1 and TRBJ2-7; 9 nucleotides agree with TRBD2. J lost 3 bases, V lost 2 bases, and 8 bases had no gene match. Germline V gene data show CDR1 as SQVTM and CDR2 as ANQGSEA. CDR3 size: 15 residues.

This chain connects TRBV7-8 to TRBJ2-6, with 7 bases identical to TRBD1. Germline trimming cut 6 bases from V and 4 bases from J; bases unmatched to any gene: 15. CDR1 and CDR2 (germline): SGHVS, FQNEAQ. The CDR3 contains 18 residues. Here the CDR3 DNA reads TGTGCCAGCAGTCCTAGAAGGGGGCAGGGTTCCGGGGCCAACGTCCTGACTTTC. Translation: CASSPRRGQGSGANVLTF.

The gene calls are TRBV6-5 and TRBJ1-2; 8 bases are shared with TRBD1. The CDR3 loop spans 14 amino acids. V trimming: 6 bases; J trimming: 3 bases; junction bases outside the gene matches: 6. Germline values: CDR1 MNHEY, CDR2 SVGAGI. CDR3 loop: CASSLDRADYGYTF. The CDR3 DNA sequence: TGTGCCAGCAGCCTGGACAGGGCGGACTATGGCTACACCTTC.

V and J are TRBV4-3 and TRBJ2-3, with unresolved D. Germline V gene lookup returns CDR1 LGHNA and CDR2 YSLEER. The V and J ends lost 0 bases and 2 bases respectively, with 9 bases between them. The CDR3 is made up of 15 amino acids. The CDR3 DNA sequence: TGCGCCAGCAGCCAAGAAAGCGTACTCACAGATACGCAGTATTTT. Translating gives CASSQESVLTDTQYF.

The chain carries TRBV18 and TRBJ1-1, with a possible D match to TRBD1 (5 bases). CDR3 size: 14 residues. The germline V gene has CDR1 KGHSH and CDR2 LQKENI. The ends were cut back, 6 bases at V and 5 bases at J, with 16 bases in the middle. The CDR3, as DNA: TGTGCCAGCTCCCCTAGCTGGGGGGGTACTGAAGCTTTCTTT. This gives the protein CASSPSWGGTEAFF.

The chain is built from TRBV7-2 and TRBJ2-1, with a weak D call TRBD2 (6 bases). V shed 0 bases and J shed 4 bases, with 7 bases lying between them. Germline values: CDR1 SGHTA, CDR2 FQGNSA. This CDR3 has 14 amino acids. The CDR3 spells CASSLAEGYNEQFF. The DNA for the CDR3 is TGTGCCAGCAGCTTAGCGGAGGGGTACAATGAGCAGTTCTTC. Supplemented by reference TRBV7-2 and TRBJ2-1, the full variable domain reads GAGVSQSPSNKVTEKGKDVELRCDPISGHTALYWYRQSLGQGLEFLIYFQGNSAPDKSGLPSDRFSAERTGGSVSTLTIQRTQQEDSAVYLCASSLAEGYNEQFFGPGTRLTVL.

The J gene is TRBJ1-5, the V gene TRBV5-8; D is possibly TRBD1 (6 bases). Germline V gene data show CDR1 as SGHTS and CDR2 as YDEGEE. This CDR3 comprises 17 residues. V was trimmed by 0 bases and J by 0 bases, leaving 13 bases between them. The CDR3 is CASSLVYGQYSNQPQHF. Here the CDR3 DNA reads TGTGCCAGCAGCTTGGTGTACGGACAGTATAGCAATCAGCCCCAGCATTTT.

This clone was seen only a few times. The chain combines TRBV6-5 with TRBJ1-6; TRBD1 matches at 7 bases. The CDR3 is 15 amino acids. The V gene's germline CDR1 is MNHEY and CDR2 SVGAGI. V trimming: 7 bases; J trimming: 5 bases; junction bases outside the gene matches: 8. The CDR3 sequence: CASTVTGVNNSPLHF. CDR3 nucleotide sequence: TGTGCCAGCACCGTAACAGGGGTGAATAATTCACCCCTCCACTTT.

V is TRBV27 and J is TRBJ1-1; D gene unclear. The CDR3 totals 14 residues. V lost 7 bases and J 4 bases, leaving 16 bases between the germline ends. Germline V lookup: CDR1 MNHEY, CDR2 SMNVEV (reference sequence). CDR3 DNA: TGTGCCAGCATATTGGGTGCGGGTGGCACTGAAGCTTTCTTT. Its translation is CASILGAGGTEAFF.